These 10 T cell receptor beta chains came from one sample sequenced in a study of blood T cell repertoires in COVID-19. Method: immunoSEQ multiplex PCR; TCRdb's copy keeps in-frame clones and lacks some. The sample yields 330,000 or so clones, around 87% seen once. Input material: PBMCs or T cells enriched from blood (not recorded which). These receptors all stem from a man aged 35-49 years in a cohort exposed to, infected with or recovered from COVID-19 (not recorded which).

V and J are TRBV20-1 and TRBJ1-2; no firm D call. This CDR3 spans 12 amino acids. Between the trimmed V and J ends, which lost 3 bases and 5 bases, there was a span of 10 bases. Germline lookup yields CDR1 DFQATT and CDR2 SNEGSKA (reference sequence). In DNA form, the CDR3 reads TGCAGTGCTAGTCGAGGAAAGTATGGCTACACCTTC. It is translated as CSASRGKYGYTF.

This clone was found a few times. The chain has TRBV18 and TRBJ1-1; D gene uncertain. Per the germline V gene, CDR1 is KGHSH and CDR2 is LQKENI. Trimming removed 0 bases at V and 1 base at J, with 9 bases between. This CDR3 region has 15 residues. The CDR3 reads CASSPPVGRNTEAFF. The CDR3 nucleotides read TGTGCCAGCTCACCACCGGTAGGGAGGAACACTGAAGCTTTCTTT.

The V call is TRBV7-2, the J call TRBJ1-1, with D unclear. Germline V gene lookup returns CDR1 SGHTA and CDR2 FQGNSA. This CDR3 comprises 15 residues. V was clipped by 5 bases and J by 3 bases, with 16 bases between them. The CDR3 DNA is TGTGCCAGCAGCAAACACTCCCGGAGGGACACTGAAGCTTTCTTT. This encodes CASSKHSRRDTEAFF.

The chain is built from TRBV7-9 and TRBJ1-1; 9 bases are a match to TRBD1. V gave up 1 base and J gave up 1 base; unmatched junction bases: 1. Germline V lookup: CDR1 SEHNR, CDR2 FQNEAQ (reference sequence). This CDR3 is 15 amino acids long. The CDR3 is CASSLGDRENTEAFF. The CDR3 DNA reads TGTGCCAGCAGCTTAGGGGACAGGGAGAACACTGAAGCTTTCTTT. The full variable domain, completed using reference TRBV7-9 and TRBJ1-1, is DTGVSQNPRHKITKRGQNVTFRCDPISEHNRLYWYRQTLGQGPEFLTYFQNEAQLEKSRLLSDRFSAERPKGSFSTLEIQRTEQGDSAMYLCASSLGDRENTEAFFGQGTRLTVV.

This clone was seen a few times. The CDR3, as DNA: TGCGCCAGCAATTTTAGGACACGCTGTACTGAAGCTTTCTTT. Its protein is CASNFRTRCTEAFF. This chain connects TRBV10-1 to TRBJ1-1, with D maybe TRBD1 (5 bases). CDR3 length: 14 amino acids. Germline V gives CDR1 WNHNN, CDR2 SYGVQD (reference sequence). Between the trimmed V and J ends, which lost 7 bases and 5 bases, there was a span of 17 bases.

J is TRBJ1-1 and V is TRBV23-1; D is uncertain. TRBV23-1 qualifies as an ORF whose function is uncertain. This CDR3 comprises 14 residues. Deletions cut 8 bases from V and 1 base from J, with 14 bases between. The CDR3 coding sequence is TGCGCCAGCCGCCCCAAACGACAGAACACTGAAGCTTTCTTT. Translation gives CASRPKRQNTEAFF.

V gene TRBV3-1 (or the pseudogene TRBV3-2) combines with J gene TRBJ2-7; TRBD2 aligns across 11 bases. The CDR3 has 15 amino acids. Looked up from germline, CDR1 is LGHDT and CDR2 is YNNKEL (reference sequence). Trimming removed 1 base from V and 5 bases from J; junction bases left unmatched: 4. The CDR3: CASSQGASGRNEQYF. As DNA, the CDR3 is TGTGCCAGCAGCCAAGGGGCTAGCGGGAGGAACGAGCAGTACTTC.

V and J are TRBV24-1 and TRBJ2-1; D remains unclear. Germline V gives CDR1 KGHDR, CDR2 SFDVKD. The CDR3 loop spans 13 amino acids. The V gene lost 2 bases and the J gene lost 7 bases, with 8 bases spanning the gap. CDR3 DNA: TGTGCCACCAGTGATTCCAAGAGAAATGAGCAGTTCTTC. The encoded protein is CATSDSKRNEQFF.

V is TRBV6-5 and J is TRBJ2-1; 8 bases are a match to TRBD2. With 6 bases clipped from V and 5 bases from J, the junction kept 3 bases outside the gene matches. The CDR3 loop spans 13 amino acids. Germline assignment: CDR1 MNHEY and CDR2 SVGAGI. The CDR3 nucleotides are TGTGCCAGCAGACTGGGACTAGACAATGAGCAGTTCTTC. Amino acid sequence: CASRLGLDNEQFF.

V and J are TRBV9 and TRBJ2-1; D gene unclear. The CDR3 covers 13 residues. The germline V and J ends were trimmed by 0 bases and 6 bases, with 7 bases remaining between them. Looked up from germline, CDR1 is SGDLS and CDR2 is YYNGEE. The CDR3 here is CASSVDPGNEQFF. As DNA, the CDR3 is TGTGCCAGCAGCGTAGATCCCGGCAATGAGCAGTTCTTC.